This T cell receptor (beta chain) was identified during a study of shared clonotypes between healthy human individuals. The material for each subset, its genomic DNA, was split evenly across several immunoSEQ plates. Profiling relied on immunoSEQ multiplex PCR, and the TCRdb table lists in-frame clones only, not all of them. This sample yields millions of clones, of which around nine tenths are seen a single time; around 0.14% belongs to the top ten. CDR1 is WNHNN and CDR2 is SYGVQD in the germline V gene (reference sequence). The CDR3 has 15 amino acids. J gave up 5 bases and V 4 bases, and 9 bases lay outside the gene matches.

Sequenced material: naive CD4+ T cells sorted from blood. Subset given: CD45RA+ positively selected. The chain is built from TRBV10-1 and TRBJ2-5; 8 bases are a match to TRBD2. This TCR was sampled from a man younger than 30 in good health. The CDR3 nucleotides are TGCGCCAGCAGTGCCGGGAGGGCATTCGGGGAGACCCAGTACTTC. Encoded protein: CASSAGRAFGETQYF.